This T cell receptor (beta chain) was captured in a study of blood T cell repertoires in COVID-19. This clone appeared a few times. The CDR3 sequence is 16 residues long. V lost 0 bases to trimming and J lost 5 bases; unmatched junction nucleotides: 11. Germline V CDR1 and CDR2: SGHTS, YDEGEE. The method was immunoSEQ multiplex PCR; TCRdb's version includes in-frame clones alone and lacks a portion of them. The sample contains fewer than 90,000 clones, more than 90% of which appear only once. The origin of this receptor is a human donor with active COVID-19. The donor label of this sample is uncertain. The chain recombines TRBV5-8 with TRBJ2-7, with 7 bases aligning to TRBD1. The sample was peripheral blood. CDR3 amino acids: CASSLGTRQGWDEQYF. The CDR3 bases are TGTGCCAGCAGCTTGGGGACCCGACAGGGATGGGACGAGCAGTACTTC. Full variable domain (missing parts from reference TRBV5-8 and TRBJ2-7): EAGVTQSPTHLIKTRGQQATLRCSPISGHTSVYWYQQALGLGLQFLLWYDEGEERNRGNFPPRFSGRQFPNYSSELNVNALELEDSALYLCASSLGTRQGWDEQYFGPGTRLTVT.